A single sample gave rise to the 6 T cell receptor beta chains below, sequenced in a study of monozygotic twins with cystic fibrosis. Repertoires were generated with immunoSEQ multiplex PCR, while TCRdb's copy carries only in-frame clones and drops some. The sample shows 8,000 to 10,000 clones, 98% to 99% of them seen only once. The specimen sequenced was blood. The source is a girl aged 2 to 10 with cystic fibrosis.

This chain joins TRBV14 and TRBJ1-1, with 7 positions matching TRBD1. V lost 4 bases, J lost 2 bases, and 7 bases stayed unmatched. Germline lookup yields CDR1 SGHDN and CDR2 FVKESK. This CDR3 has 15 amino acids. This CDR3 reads CASSLRTGVNTEAFF. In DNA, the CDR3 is TGTGCCAGCAGCCTAAGAACAGGGGTAAACACTGAAGCTTTCTTT.

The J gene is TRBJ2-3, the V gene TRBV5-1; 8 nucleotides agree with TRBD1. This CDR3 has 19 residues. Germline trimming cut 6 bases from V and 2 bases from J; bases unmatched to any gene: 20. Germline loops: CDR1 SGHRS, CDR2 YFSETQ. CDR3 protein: CASKLQGGLVYGNTDTQYF. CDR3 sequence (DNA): TGCGCCAGCAAATTACAGGGGGGCCTAGTTTATGGGAACACAGATACGCAGTATTTT.

This CDR3 is CASSKNRDNTEAFF. For the CDR3, the DNA is TGTGCCAGCAGTAAAAACAGGGATAACACTGAAGCTTTCTTT. This chain connects TRBV6-5 to TRBJ1-1; maybe TRBD1 (6 bases). Per germline, CDR1 MNHEY and CDR2 SVGAGI. Trimming removed 5 bases at V and 2 bases at J, with 12 bases between. The CDR3 has 14 amino acids.

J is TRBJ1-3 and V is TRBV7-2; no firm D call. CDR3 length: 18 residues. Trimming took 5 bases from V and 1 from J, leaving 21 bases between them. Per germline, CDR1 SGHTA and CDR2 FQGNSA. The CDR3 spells CASSLEASGWRSGNTIYF. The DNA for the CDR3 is TGTGCCAGCAGCCTAGAGGCGTCGGGGTGGAGATCTGGAAACACCATATATTTT. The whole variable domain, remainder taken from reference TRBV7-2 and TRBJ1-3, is GAGVSQSPSNKVTEKGKDVELRCDPISGHTALYWYRQSLGQGLEFLIYFQGNSAPDKSGLPSDRFSAERTGGSVSTLTIQRTQQEDSAVYLCASSLEASGWRSGNTIYFGEGSWLTVV.

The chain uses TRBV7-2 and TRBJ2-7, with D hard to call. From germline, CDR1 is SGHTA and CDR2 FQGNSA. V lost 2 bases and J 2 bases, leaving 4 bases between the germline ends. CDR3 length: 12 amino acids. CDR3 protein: CASSLNTYEQYF. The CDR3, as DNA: TGTGCCAGCAGCTTAAATACCTACGAGCAGTACTTC.

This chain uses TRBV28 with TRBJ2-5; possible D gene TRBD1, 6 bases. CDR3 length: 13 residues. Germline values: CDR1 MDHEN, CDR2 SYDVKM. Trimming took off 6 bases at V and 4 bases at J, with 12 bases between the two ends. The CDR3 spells CASRERGRETQYF. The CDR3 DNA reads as TGTGCCAGCAGAGAGAGGGGGAGAGAGACCCAGTACTTC. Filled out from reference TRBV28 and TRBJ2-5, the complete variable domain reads DVKVTQSSRYLVKRTGEKVFLECVQDMDHENMFWYRQDPGLGLRLIYFSYDVKMKEKGDIPEGYSVSREKKERFSLILESASTNQTSMYLCASRERGRETQYFGPGTRLLVL.